This entry lists 20 T cell receptor beta chains sequenced from one sample in a study of OX40 agonist ivuxolimab in advanced cancers. Profiling relied on immunoSEQ multiplex PCR, and the TCRdb table lists in-frame clones only, not all of them. The sample carries over 75,000 clones, approximately 94% recorded once. The sequencing used CD4+ or CD8+ T cells sorted from blood, collected in a trial of the OX40 agonist ivuxolimab. These receptors were taken from an adult with an advanced solid tumor such as melanoma, head and neck, liver or kidney cancer.

In this sample, this clone turned up once. The chain combines TRBV30 with TRBJ2-3; 8 bases map to TRBD2. CDR1 is GTSNPN, CDR2 SVGIG, per germline (reference sequence). CDR3 length: 14 residues. V shed 4 bases, J shed 2 bases, and the junction held 5 bases outside the gene matches. CDR3 sequence (DNA): TGTGCCTGGAACCTAGCGGGTCCCACAGATACGCAGTATTTT. Its protein product is CAWNLAGPTDTQYF.

The chain employs TRBV27 and TRBJ1-5, with unresolved D. Trimming cost V 4 bases and J 2 bases, with 12 bases left between them. The CDR3 extends over 15 amino acids. The germline CDR1 and CDR2 sequences are MNHEY and SMNVEV (reference sequence). In DNA, the CDR3 is TGTGCCAGCAGTTCGACTGGGAGCCGCAATCAGCCCCAGCATTTT. Amino acids: CASSSTGSRNQPQHF.

The chain joins TRBV5-6 to TRBJ1-3, with 7 bases that match TRBD1. Unmatched junction bases numbered 0, after V lost 0 bases and J lost 0 bases. The CDR3 totals 15 residues. CDR1 and CDR2 (germline): SGHDT, YYEEEE. The CDR3 DNA is TGTGCCAGCAGCTTGGGGACAGGCTCTGGAAACACCATATATTTT. The encoded protein is CASSLGTGSGNTIYF.

The rearrangement joins TRBV20-1 to TRBJ1-1, with a weak D call TRBD1 (6 bases). V was cut by 7 bases and J by 3 bases, with 9 bases left in between. The CDR3 spans 11 residues. Germline V gene sequence: CDR1 DFQATT, CDR2 SNEGSKA (reference sequence). In nucleotides, the CDR3 is TGCAGTGTCAACAGGGACACTGAAGCTTTCTTT. Translated: CSVNRDTEAFF.

This rearrangement joins TRBV27 to TRBJ2-7, with 7 nucleotides matching TRBD1. The CDR3 sequence is 12 residues long. With 5 bases clipped from V and 6 bases from J, the junction kept 4 bases outside the gene matches. Germline values: CDR1 MNHEY, CDR2 SMNVEV (reference sequence). CDR3 sequence: CASSPGTVEQYF. DNA for the CDR3: TGTGCCAGCAGTCCCGGGACAGTCGAGCAGTACTTC.

The DNA for the CDR3 is TGTGCCAGCAGCTCGGGGGGCCGGGAGACCCAGTACTTC. It translates to CASSSGGRETQYF. V usage is TRBV13 and J usage is TRBJ2-5; D is perhaps TRBD2 (7 bases). This CDR3 region has 13 residues. Trimming stripped 4 bases from V and 5 bases from J, with 11 bases between. The germline CDR1 and CDR2 sequences are PRHDT and FYEKMQ (reference sequence).

The rearrangement links TRBV25-1 to TRBJ2-5; D remains ambiguous. The V and J ends lost 2 bases and 5 bases respectively, with 6 bases between them. The length of the CDR3 is 12 residues. From germline, CDR1 is MGHDK and CDR2 SYGVNS. CDR3 region: CASSEAVETQYF. DNA for the CDR3: TGTGCCAGCAGTGAAGCGGTGGAGACCCAGTACTTC.

The chain is built from TRBV21-1 and TRBJ1-4. TRBV21-1 is a recognized pseudogene. The CDR3 length is 14 residues. The CDR3 region is CASSIRDGDEKLFF. The CDR3 bases are TGTGCCAGCTCAATCAGGGACGGTGATGAAAAACTGTTTTTT.

This sequence joins TRBV28 and TRBJ2-7; tentatively, D is TRBD2 (6 bases). With 6 bases removed from V and 3 bases from J, the gap between germline ends came to 18 bases. This CDR3 region has 15 residues. Germline assignment: CDR1 MDHEN and CDR2 SYDVKM. The CDR3 nucleotides are TGTGCCAGCAGCCCAGGGACTTCCCCCCTCTACGAGCAGTACTTC. Translating gives CASSPGTSPLYEQYF.

The CDR3 is CASSSGTGLYEQYF. The CDR3 DNA follows: TGTGCCAGCAGCTCCGGGACAGGGTTGTACGAGCAGTACTTC. The gene calls are TRBV5-6 and TRBJ2-7; 9 bases agree with TRBD1. The CDR3 runs 14 residues. The V segment lost 3 bases and the J segment 4 bases; nucleotides outside the gene matches: 5. In germline, CDR1 is SGHDT, CDR2 YYEEEE.

This clone has just one count. The chain has TRBV7-3 and TRBJ2-2; possibly TRBD1 for D (5 bases). Germline lookup yields CDR1 SGHTA and CDR2 FQGTGA. The CDR3 consists of 14 residues. V dropped 3 bases and J dropped 3 bases, with 8 bases sitting between them. The CDR3 is CASSFDSYTGELFF. The CDR3 DNA follows: TGTGCCAGCAGCTTCGACAGCTACACCGGGGAGCTGTTTTTT.

This chain joins TRBV5-4 and TRBJ1-3; D not certain. V lost 4 bases and J lost 0, with 14 bases in between. CDR1 is SGHNT, CDR2 YYREEE, per germline (reference sequence). The CDR3 has 16 amino acids. The CDR3 nucleotides read TGTGCCAGCAGCCTAGGGTTTAGGACCTCTGGAAACACCATATATTTT. Translated, it gives CASSLGFRTSGNTIYF.

The rearrangement uses TRBV4-2 and TRBJ2-7; 7 positions match TRBD2. CDR3 length: 15 amino acids. Germline V CDR1 and CDR2: LGHNA, YNFKEQ. V was clipped by 0 bases and J by 5 bases; unmatched bases: 7. For the CDR3, the DNA is TGTGCCAGCAGCCAAGAGGAGGGGAGGGGCCACGAGCAGTACTTC. Translated, it gives CASSQEEGRGHEQYF.

This rearrangement joins TRBV6-8 to TRBJ1-6, with D perhaps TRBD1 (6 bases). The CDR3 has 13 amino acids. The V and J ends lost 7 bases and 6 bases respectively, with 10 bases between them. Per germline, CDR1 MNHGY and CDR2 SAAAGT. CDR3 coding DNA: TGTGCCAGCATCAGGGGTCGTAATTCACCCCTCCACTTT. Translation: CASIRGRNSPLHF.

The genes are TRBV2 and TRBJ2-3; 7 bases agree with TRBD2. Germline V gene data show CDR1 as SNHLY and CDR2 as FYNNEI. With 4 bases clipped from V and 10 bases from J, the junction kept 8 bases outside the gene matches. The CDR3 runs to 13 residues. The CDR3 sequence is CASSVGREGSQYF. CDR3 DNA: TGTGCCAGCAGTGTGGGCAGGGAGGGTTCGCAGTATTTT.

V gene TRBV6-5 combines with J gene TRBJ1-4; D possibly corresponds to TRBD1 (6 bases). Germline V gene sequence: CDR1 MNHEY, CDR2 SVGAGI. There are 14 residues in the CDR3. Deletions cut 2 bases from V and 7 bases from J, with 11 bases between. CDR3: CASSYGRGSEKLFF. The CDR3 bases are TGTGCCAGCAGTTACGGGAGGGGGTCTGAAAAACTGTTTTTT.

The V gene is TRBV5-1, the J gene TRBJ1-2; the match to TRBD1 covers 7 bases. Losses at the gene ends were 2 bases for V and 5 bases for J; bases not matched to a gene: 12. The germline gives CDR1 SGHRS, CDR2 YFSETQ. The CDR3 is 16 amino acids. DNA for the CDR3: TGCGCCAGCAGCTTAGGTCTCGGGACAGAAACTTATGGCTACACCTTC. Its protein is CASSLGLGTETYGYTF.

This rearrangement joins TRBV13 to TRBJ1-1; possible D gene TRBD1, 5 bases. The ends were cut back, 5 bases at V and 0 bases at J, with 10 bases in the middle. This CDR3 has 14 amino acids. The germline gives CDR1 PRHDT, CDR2 FYEKMQ (reference sequence). The CDR3 DNA is TGTGCCAGCAGCCCTGAACAGGTGAACACTGAAGCTTTCTTT. The encoded protein is CASSPEQVNTEAFF.

The chain carries TRBV7-6 and TRBJ1-2, with a possible D match to TRBD1 (6 bases). The CDR3 sequence is 14 residues long. V dropped 4 bases and J dropped 6 bases, with 15 bases sitting between them. Germline CDR1 is SGHVS and CDR2 is FNYEAQ. CDR3 sequence (DNA): TGTGCCAGCAGCTGGCTCGGGACAAGCGATGGCTACACCTTC. This codes for CASSWLGTSDGYTF. Supplemented by reference TRBV7-6 and TRBJ1-2, the full variable domain reads GAGVSQSPRYKVTKRGQDVALRCDPISGHVSLYWYRQALGQGPEFLTYFNYEAQQDKSGLPNDRFSAERPEGSISTLTIQRTEQRDSAMYRCASSWLGTSDGYTFGSGTRLTVV.

J is TRBJ1-1 and V is TRBV15, with D uncertain. The CDR3 covers 13 residues. V was pared by 0 bases and J by 4 bases, with 6 bases between. Looked up from germline, CDR1 is LNHNV and CDR2 is YYDKDF (reference sequence). The CDR3 DNA reads TGTGCCACCAGCAGAGATTTCCTCACTGAAGCTTTCTTT. This codes for CATSRDFLTEAFF.